These 26 T cell receptor beta chains were sequenced from one sample in a study of vaccination effects on CD4 cells after COVID-19. Their antigen targets remain unknown. Following culture for ten to eleven days, CD4+ T cells were isolated. Two-dose vaccination with either BNT162b2 or mRNA-1273 was given to the participants. The data were produced by immunoSEQ multiplex PCR, yet TCRdb's version contains in-frame clones alone and is incomplete. The sample records over 45,000 clones, around 70% being singletons. Source: CD4+ T cells from PBMCs cultured without peptide, taken after COVID-19 vaccination. These TCRs come from a human donor who received a COVID-19 vaccine.

The CDR3 nucleotides read TGTGCCAGCAGCCAAGGGTTCTTTCCGATAAAGACCCAGTACTTC. The encoded protein is CASSQGFFPIKTQYF. The chain joins TRBV14 to TRBJ2-5, with unresolved D. The CDR3 loop spans 15 amino acids. V lost 1 base to trimming and J lost 6 bases, with 15 bases between them. Germline V gene lookup returns CDR1 SGHDN and CDR2 FVKESK.

This clone was observed a handful of times. The rearrangement links TRBV9 to TRBJ2-7; D is possibly TRBD2 (7 bases). The germline V and J ends were trimmed by 4 bases and 2 bases, with 16 bases remaining between them. The CDR3 runs to 15 residues. The germline gives CDR1 SGDLS, CDR2 YYNGEE. DNA for the CDR3: TGTGCCAGCAGCAGGGGGGGCTCGACTGCCTACGAGCAGTACTTC. Its translation is CASSRGGSTAYEQYF.

The gene calls are TRBV7-2 and TRBJ2-1; 7 nucleotides match TRBD2. J was trimmed by 6 bases and V by 2 bases; bases with no gene match: 7. Germline CDR1 SGHTA, CDR2 FQGNSA. CDR3 length equals 15 residues. The CDR3, as DNA: TGTGCCAGCAGCTTACGCGGGAGCCGTTCCAATGAGCAGTTCTTC. Translated, it gives CASSLRGSRSNEQFF.

The chain employs TRBV9 and TRBJ2-5; TRBD2 agrees at 11 bases. Germline CDR1 is SGDLS and CDR2 is YYNGEE. The CDR3 has 17 amino acids. Trimming took 4 bases from V and 5 from J; bases not matched to a gene: 13. CDR3 sequence: CASSPGASSGRLETQYF. DNA of the CDR3: TGTGCCAGCAGCCCAGGGGCGTCTAGCGGGAGGTTGGAGACCCAGTACTTC.

The rearrangement uses TRBV6-5 and TRBJ1-2; 10 bases align to TRBD1. Germline CDR1 MNHEY, CDR2 SVGAGI. V lost 0 bases, J lost 7 bases, and 5 bases stayed unmatched. CDR3 length: 15 amino acids. The chain's CDR3 is CASSYSGQGVVGYTF. CDR3 nucleotides: TGTGCCAGCAGTTACTCCGGACAGGGGGTGGTTGGCTACACCTTC.

The chain has TRBV12-5 and TRBJ2-7, with D unresolved. With 2 bases removed from V and 0 bases from J, the gap between germline ends came to 5 bases. The CDR3 has 13 residues. Per germline, CDR1 LGHNT and CDR2 FRNRAP. The CDR3 sequence: CASGLLGSYEQYF. The CDR3 DNA reads TGTGCTAGTGGTTTGCTAGGCTCCTACGAGCAGTACTTC.

V gene TRBV18 combines with J gene TRBJ2-1, with TRBD2 matching 9 bases. Germline V gene data show CDR1 as KGHSH and CDR2 as LQKENI. V gave up 4 bases and J gave up 7 bases; unmatched junction bases: 8. The CDR3 loop spans 15 amino acids. The CDR3 region has the DNA TGTGCCAGCTCACTTCCCGGGACTAGCTTTAATGAGCAGTTCTTC. Translating it yields CASSLPGTSFNEQFF. Looking up the rest from reference TRBV18 and TRBJ2-1 gives the full variable domain: NAGVMQNPRHLVRRRGQEARLRCSPMKGHSHVYWYRQLPEEGLKFMVYLQKENIIDESGMPKERFSAEFPKEGPSILRIQQVVRGDSAAYFCASSLPGTSFNEQFFGPGTRLTVL.

The chain recombines TRBV5-1 with TRBJ2-6; 12 nucleotides align to TRBD1. CDR3 length: 18 residues. In germline, CDR1 is SGHRS, CDR2 YFSETQ. The J segment lost 2 bases and the V segment lost 0 bases, leaving 3 bases of the junction unmatched. The CDR3 here is CASSLAGTGGTGANVLTF. Here the CDR3 DNA reads TGCGCCAGCAGCTTGGCCGGGACAGGGGGCACTGGGGCCAACGTCCTGACTTTC.

The rearrangement joins TRBV5-1 to TRBJ2-1; TRBD1 aligns across 7 bases. V was pared by 5 bases and J by 7 bases, with 0 bases of the junction left unmatched. There are 11 residues in the CDR3. Germline V CDR1 and CDR2: SGHRS, YFSETQ. The CDR3 spells CASRQGNEQFF. As DNA, the CDR3 is TGCGCCAGCAGACAGGGGAATGAGCAGTTCTTC.

This chain links TRBV7-9 with TRBJ2-5; tentatively, D is TRBD1 (5 bases). The V end was cut by 1 base, the J end by 7 bases, with 10 bases between. CDR1 SEHNR and CDR2 FQNEAQ come from the germline V gene (reference sequence). This CDR3 region has 13 residues. The CDR3: CASSLGSRATQYF. The CDR3 nucleotides are TGTGCCAGCAGCTTAGGTAGCAGGGCGACCCAGTACTTC.

The chain combines TRBV10-3 with TRBJ2-3, with 8 nucleotides matching TRBD2. J was trimmed by 2 bases and V by 2 bases; bases with no gene match: 3. Germline V gene lookup returns CDR1 ENHRY and CDR2 SYGVKD. This CDR3 is 15 amino acids long. The CDR3 loop is CAISEGSGNTDTQYF. CDR3 nucleotide sequence: TGTGCCATCAGTGAGGGTAGCGGGAACACAGATACGCAGTATTTT.

The chain couples TRBV6-5 to TRBJ2-7; 7 nucleotides match TRBD1. In germline, CDR1 is MNHEY, CDR2 SVGAGI. The CDR3 spans 14 residues. V was clipped by 9 bases and J by 3 bases; unmatched bases: 11. CDR3: CASPRDSQLYEQYF. The CDR3 nucleotides are TGTGCCAGTCCCCGGGACAGCCAACTCTACGAGCAGTACTTC.

The chain recombines TRBV5-5 with TRBJ1-1; D might be TRBD1 (5 bases). The CDR3 runs 13 residues. Germline CDR1 and CDR2: SGHKS and YYEKEE (reference sequence). Trimming removed 4 bases at V and 7 bases at J, with 14 bases between. CDR3 loop: CASSPIRTNEAFF. The CDR3 nucleotides are TGTGCCAGCAGCCCGATCCGGACAAATGAAGCTTTCTTT.

This rearrangement joins TRBV4-1 to TRBJ2-4; D uncertain. The CDR3 spans 15 residues. CDR1 MGHRA and CDR2 YSYEKL come from the germline V gene. Trimming pared 6 bases from V and 0 bases from J, leaving 12 bases between. CDR3 amino acids: CASSQIALAKNIQYF. CDR3 DNA: TGCGCCAGCAGTCAAATAGCTTTAGCCAAAAACATTCAGTACTTC.

This chain uses TRBV6-5 with TRBJ1-1; D is undetermined. CDR3 size: 14 residues. The germline V and J ends were trimmed by 10 bases and 0 bases, with 15 bases remaining between them. Germline V gene lookup returns CDR1 MNHEY and CDR2 SVGAGI. For the CDR3, the DNA is TGTGCCACCAGAAGTACAGTCATGAACACTGAAGCTTTCTTT. It specifies CATRSTVMNTEAFF.

The V and J genes are TRBV7-9 and TRBJ2-3; 9 nucleotides match TRBD2. The CDR3 length is 17 residues. Trimming cost V 8 bases and J 1 base; bases outside gene matches: 13. In germline, CDR1 is SEHNR, CDR2 FQNEAQ (reference sequence). The CDR3 is CASERGLAGLRTDTQYF. For the CDR3, the DNA is TGTGCCAGCGAAAGGGGGCTAGCGGGACTCCGCACAGATACGCAGTATTTT.

This chain uses TRBV19 with TRBJ2-7, with a possible D match to TRBD2 (6 bases). The germline gives CDR1 LNHDA, CDR2 SQIVND (reference sequence). This CDR3 contains 15 residues. Trimming removed 3 bases from V and 3 bases from J, with 15 bases in between. This chain's CDR3 is CASSIKGAGNYEQYF. CDR3 bases: TGTGCCAGTAGTATCAAGGGTGCGGGGAACTACGAGCAGTACTTC.

J is TRBJ2-2 and V is TRBV4-2; perhaps D is TRBD1 or TRBD2 (6 bases each). This CDR3 is built from 15 residues. The germline CDR1 and CDR2 sequences are LGHNA and YNFKEQ. V dropped 0 bases and J dropped 7 bases, with 12 bases sitting between them. This CDR3 is CASSQDYGGSGELFF. CDR3 in DNA: TGTGCCAGCAGCCAAGATTACGGGGGCAGCGGGGAGCTGTTTTTT.

This clone turned up a few times. This sequence joins TRBV4-1 and TRBJ1-2; weak D call: TRBD1 (5 bases). Trimming took off 5 bases at V and 7 bases at J, with 20 bases between the two ends. The CDR3 covers 15 residues. Germline CDR1 is MGHRA and CDR2 is YSYEKL. CDR3 region: CASSARTEGVGGYTF. CDR3 nucleotide sequence: TGCGCCAGCAGCGCCCGGACGGAAGGGGTTGGTGGCTACACCTTC.

This clone has more than one count but fewer than ten. The chain employs TRBV29-1 and TRBJ1-4, with 8 bases that match TRBD1. This CDR3 has 13 residues. Trimming at V came to 7 bases and at J to 7 bases, leaving 8 bases not matched to a gene. Germline V CDR1 and CDR2: SQVTM, ANQGSEA. The DNA for the CDR3 is TGCAGCGGTCAGACAGGGGCGGCTGAAAAACTGTTTTTT. Amino acid sequence: CSGQTGAAEKLFF.

This clone has more than one count but fewer than ten. This sequence joins TRBV5-1 and TRBJ1-4, with D unresolved. The CDR3 spans 13 residues. V gave up 0 bases and J gave up 3 bases, with 3 bases separating them. Germline-derived CDR1 and CDR2 are SGHRS and YFSETQ. The CDR3 DNA sequence: TGCGCCAGCAGCTTGGTGGCTAATGAAAAACTGTTTTTT. Translating gives CASSLVANEKLFF.

With regard to this clone: Distinct nucleotide sequences in the sample also encode this CDR3. This chain links TRBV11-2 with TRBJ1-1; possible D gene TRBD1, 5 bases. This CDR3 comprises 14 residues. Germline CDR1 SGHAT, CDR2 FQNNGV. The V and J ends lost 3 bases and 1 base respectively, with 9 bases between them. CDR3 amino acids: CASSFGQGNTEAFF. The CDR3 bases are TGTGCCAGCAGCTTTGGGCAGGGGAACACTGAAGCTTTCTTT.

The chain links TRBV18 to TRBJ1-2; D unresolved. Trimming stripped 6 bases from V and 4 bases from J, with 15 bases between. Germline V gene data show CDR1 as KGHSH and CDR2 as LQKENI. The CDR3 has 14 residues. This CDR3 reads CASSPSGAGYGYTF. CDR3 nucleotide sequence: TGTGCCAGCTCCCCGTCGGGTGCCGGCTATGGCTACACCTTC. Looking up the rest from reference TRBV18 and TRBJ1-2 gives the full variable domain: NAGVMQNPRHLVRRRGQEARLRCSPMKGHSHVYWYRQLPEEGLKFMVYLQKENIIDESGMPKERFSAEFPKEGPSILRIQQVVRGDSAAYFCASSPSGAGYGYTFGSGTRLTVV.

The chain is built from TRBV5-1 and TRBJ1-2; 8 positions match TRBD1. This CDR3 spans 14 amino acids. CDR1 is SGHRS, CDR2 YFSETQ, per germline. The J segment lost 4 bases and the V segment lost 4 bases, leaving 6 bases of the junction unmatched. The CDR3 region is CASSQGQDSYGYTF. The CDR3, as DNA: TGCGCCAGCAGCCAGGGACAGGACAGCTATGGCTACACCTTC. Together with reference TRBV5-1 and TRBJ1-2, the CDR3 gives the full variable domain: KAGVTQTPRYLIKTRGQQVTLSCSPISGHRSVSWYQQTPGQGLQFLFEYFSETQRNKGNFPGRFSGRQFSNSRSEMNVSTLELGDSALYLCASSQGQDSYGYTFGSGTRLTVV.

The V and J genes are TRBV3-1 (or the pseudogene TRBV3-2) and TRBJ2-1; 10 bases are a match to TRBD2. The germline V gene encodes CDR1 LGHDT and CDR2 YNNKEL (reference sequence). This CDR3 region has 16 residues. With V trimmed by 0 bases and J by 2 bases, 1 base remained unmatched. The chain's CDR3 is CASSQDSGGPYNEQFF. DNA of the CDR3: TGTGCCAGCAGCCAAGATAGCGGGGGGCCCTACAATGAGCAGTTCTTC.

This clone was recorded only once. This rearrangement joins TRBV7-7 to TRBJ2-3; D is possibly TRBD2 (5 bases). The CDR3 loop spans 13 amino acids. With 5 bases removed from V and 2 bases from J, the gap between germline ends came to 8 bases. Germline lookup yields CDR1 SSHAT and CDR2 FNYEAQ (reference sequence). The CDR3: CASSERLTDTQYF. CDR3 nucleotides: TGTGCCAGCAGCGAGCGGCTCACAGATACGCAGTATTTT. The full variable domain, its missing parts supplied by reference TRBV7-7 and TRBJ2-3, is GAGVSQSPRYKVTKRGQDVTLRCDPISSHATLYWYQQALGQGPEFLTYFNYEAQPDKSGLPSDRFSAERPEGSISTLTIQRTEQRDSAMYRCASSERLTDTQYFGPGTRLTVL.